These 20 T cell receptor beta chains came from one sample sequenced in a study of blood T cell repertoires in COVID-19. Here immunoSEQ multiplex PCR was the method, and the copy in TCRdb shows in-frame clones only, minus some. The sample contains 400,000 to 500,000 clones, about 88% of which appear only once. The specimen sequenced was PBMCs or T cells enriched from blood (not recorded which). These receptors all come from a woman aged 18-29 years who had been exposed to COVID-19.

The rearrangement uses TRBV19 and TRBJ1-2; D is ambiguous. Germline CDR1 and CDR2: LNHDA and SQIVND (reference sequence). The ends were cut back, 3 bases at V and 4 bases at J, with 15 bases in the middle. The CDR3 extends over 15 amino acids. The CDR3 bases are TGTGCCAGTAGTATCGAGGCCTCCGCATTCTATGGCTACACCTTC. This gives the protein CASSIEASAFYGYTF.

This chain uses TRBV18 with TRBJ2-3, with a possible D match to TRBD1 (6 bases). V was shortened by 3 bases and J by 4 bases, with 11 bases between the two germline ends. The germline CDR1 and CDR2 sequences are KGHSH and LQKENI. The CDR3 sequence is 14 residues long. The CDR3 is CASSPIQGADTQYF. The DNA for the CDR3 is TGTGCCAGCTCACCCATACAGGGTGCAGATACGCAGTATTTT.

The rearrangement links TRBV2 to TRBJ1-5; 9 bases line up with TRBD1. The CDR3 is made up of 15 amino acids. Germline CDR1 is SNHLY and CDR2 is FYNNEI. The junction had 6 bases not matched to a gene; V was cut back by 5 bases and J by 4 bases. The CDR3 reads CASSWWTGDNQPQHF. DNA for the CDR3: TGTGCCAGCAGTTGGTGGACAGGGGATAATCAGCCCCAGCATTTT.

The chain combines TRBV5-4 with TRBJ2-1, with D possibly matching TRBD2 (6 bases). CDR1 is SGHNT and CDR2 is YYREEE in the germline V gene (reference sequence). V was cut by 2 bases and J by 4 bases, with 13 bases left in between. The CDR3 has 15 residues. The CDR3 loop reads CASSLNRDFYNEQFF. The DNA for the CDR3 is TGTGCCAGCAGCTTAAACCGGGACTTTTACAATGAGCAGTTCTTC.

The J gene is TRBJ2-7, the V gene TRBV3-1 (or the pseudogene TRBV3-2); a possible D gene is TRBD1 (5 bases). Trimming removed 1 base from V and 3 bases from J, with 13 bases in between. CDR3 length: 15 residues. Germline V CDR1 and CDR2: LGHDT, YNNKEL (reference sequence). The CDR3 bases are TGTGCCAGCAGCCAAGCCCCGCAGGGTATCTACGAGCAGTACTTC. Its protein product is CASSQAPQGIYEQYF.

The chain has TRBV5-6 and TRBJ1-1; 7 bases align to TRBD1. This CDR3 has 15 amino acids. The V gene end was trimmed by 4 bases and the J gene end by 6 bases; junction bases not matched to a gene: 12. Germline V CDR1 and CDR2: SGHDT, YYEEEE. CDR3 nucleotide sequence: TGTGCCAGCAGCCCGAACCCGGGACAGCTTGCTGAAGCTTTCTTT. This encodes CASSPNPGQLAEAFF.

This rearrangement joins TRBV19 to TRBJ1-1, with 11 bases matching TRBD1. From germline, CDR1 is LNHDA and CDR2 SQIVND (reference sequence). The length of the CDR3 is 15 residues. Losses at the gene ends were 8 bases for V and 2 bases for J; bases not matched to a gene: 7. The CDR3 loop reads CASRTGGSRNTEAFF. CDR3 nucleotides: TGTGCCAGTCGGACAGGGGGCTCAAGAAACACTGAAGCTTTCTTT.

A word on this clone: At the DNA level, this CDR3 is encoded by other sequences in the same sample as well. This chain's CDR3 is CASSVRGRDRDTEAFF. In DNA form, the CDR3 reads TGTGCCAGCAGCGTAAGGGGCCGGGACAGGGACACTGAAGCTTTCTTT. V is TRBV9 and J is TRBJ1-1; 9 bases agree with TRBD1. CDR1 SGDLS and CDR2 YYNGEE come from the germline V gene. The junction had 7 bases not matched to a gene; V was cut back by 1 base and J by 3 bases. This CDR3 contains 16 residues.

The chain uses TRBV27 and TRBJ1-1, with a possible D match to TRBD1 (5 bases). From germline, CDR1 is MNHEY and CDR2 SMNVEV (reference sequence). The V and J ends lost 8 bases and 0 bases respectively, with 10 bases between them. This CDR3 has 13 residues. The CDR3 DNA reads as TGTGCCAGCGGGGGAGGGGTGAACACTGAAGCTTTCTTT. It encodes CASGGGVNTEAFF.

The chain joins TRBV5-1 to TRBJ2-1; D unclear. The CDR3 is 12 amino acids. The germline V and J ends were trimmed by 2 bases and 8 bases, with 8 bases remaining between them. Germline CDR1 SGHRS, CDR2 YFSETQ. The CDR3 DNA follows: TGCGCCAGCAGCTTAAGTACTGATGAGCAGTTCTTC. Translating gives CASSLSTDEQFF.

This clone has just a few counts. This rearrangement joins TRBV5-1 to TRBJ1-2; 9 bases align to TRBD1. The germline CDR1 and CDR2 sequences are SGHRS and YFSETQ. This CDR3 is built from 12 residues. V shed 7 bases, J shed 2 bases, and the junction held 0 bases outside the gene matches. The CDR3 DNA follows: TGCGCCAGCGGACAGGGGAACTATGGCTACACCTTC. Protein product: CASGQGNYGYTF.

V and J are TRBV28 and TRBJ2-7; 8 bases match TRBD1. V shed 5 bases and J 0 bases; nucleotides not matched to a gene: 3. Germline V gene lookup returns CDR1 MDHEN and CDR2 SYDVKM. The CDR3 consists of 14 residues. The CDR3 nucleotides are TGTGCCAGCAGTCAGGACAGGGTCTCCTACGAGCAGTACTTC. Translation: CASSQDRVSYEQYF.

CDR3 DNA: TGTGCCAGCTCACAAACTAGCGGAGTAAGCACAGATACGCAGTATTTT. This encodes CASSQTSGVSTDTQYF. The chain carries TRBV18 and TRBJ2-3; 8 bases match TRBD2. J lost 0 bases, V lost 4 bases, and 6 bases had no gene match. Per the germline V gene, CDR1 is KGHSH and CDR2 is LQKENI. This CDR3 spans 16 amino acids.

The chain recombines TRBV12-3 or TRBV12-4 with TRBJ2-7; D is unresolved. The CDR3 has 13 amino acids. Trimming pared 3 bases from V and 4 bases from J, leaving 10 bases between. CDR3 in amino acids: CASSLYDLYEQYF. In DNA form, the CDR3 reads TGTGCCAGCAGTTTGTATGATCTATACGAGCAGTACTTC.

V gene TRBV28 combines with J gene TRBJ2-7; D is perhaps TRBD1 (5 bases). The germline V gene has CDR1 MDHEN and CDR2 SYDVKM. Trimming cost V 6 bases and J 3 bases, with 18 bases left between them. The CDR3 is 15 amino acids. DNA of the CDR3: TGTGCCAGCAGCCCCTTTAGGGGTCCCAGCTACGAGCAGTACTTC. As protein: CASSPFRGPSYEQYF.

J is TRBJ2-1 and V is TRBV20-1; TRBD2 is a possible D gene (6 bases). V lost 3 bases to trimming and J lost 8 bases, with 17 bases between them. This CDR3 has 14 amino acids. The germline CDR1 and CDR2 sequences are DFQATT and SNEGSKA (reference sequence). The CDR3 region is CSASGGDLEHEQFF. In DNA, the CDR3 is TGCAGTGCTAGTGGCGGGGACTTGGAGCATGAGCAGTTCTTC.

The chain carries TRBV3-1 (or the pseudogene TRBV3-2) and TRBJ2-5; D possibly corresponds to TRBD2 (6 bases). The V and J ends lost 5 bases and 3 bases respectively, with 16 bases between them. Germline CDR1 LGHDT, CDR2 YNNKEL (reference sequence). The CDR3 consists of 15 residues. The CDR3 is CASSAWDSQEETQYF. The CDR3 nucleotides are TGTGCCAGCAGCGCCTGGGACTCCCAGGAAGAGACCCAGTACTTC.

V is TRBV7-2 and J is TRBJ1-2, with TRBD1 matching 9 bases. The CDR3 is made up of 14 amino acids. The V gene's germline CDR1 is SGHTA and CDR2 FQGNSA. J was trimmed by 4 bases and V by 7 bases; bases with no gene match: 7. The CDR3 bases are TGTGCCAGCACGTCGGACAGGGGAGTCTATGGCTACACCTTC. It is translated as CASTSDRGVYGYTF.

The V call is TRBV7-2, the J call TRBJ1-2; maybe TRBD1 (6 bases). The V end was cut by 3 bases, the J end by 4 bases, with 12 bases between. CDR1 is SGHTA, CDR2 FQGNSA, per germline. The CDR3 totals 14 residues. This chain's CDR3 is CASSFVQGPYGYTF. The CDR3 nucleotides are TGTGCCAGCAGCTTCGTACAGGGTCCCTATGGCTACACCTTC.

The chain recombines TRBV28 with TRBJ1-2; D may be TRBD1 (6 bases). Germline CDR1 is MDHEN and CDR2 is SYDVKM. CDR3 size: 15 residues. V dropped 6 bases and J dropped 6 bases, with 20 bases sitting between them. Here the CDR3 DNA reads TGTGCCAGCAGGAAACAGGGACGGGTGTCTGATGGCTACACCTTC. Its protein is CASRKQGRVSDGYTF.